The rows below give T cell receptor beta chains drawn from one sample of a study of blood T cell repertoires in COVID-19. TCRdb keeps only in-frame clones here, not all; method: immunoSEQ multiplex PCR. Altogether about 210,000 clones are present, roughly 78% being singletons, with the ten largest covering roughly 12%. Sequencing used peripheral blood. The receptors here all came from a woman aged 40 to 49 with acute or convalescent COVID-19. The CDR3 runs from the conserved cysteine through the conserved F or W. D genes are given only for firm matches. Only part of the rows carry a size: once, few, many, or a class if the clone is expanded.

j_gene: TRBJ2-2
d_gene: TRBD2
abundance: .
v_gene: TRBV4-2
CDR3aa: CASSQGLPAGGRANTGELFF
CDR3nt: TGTGCCAGCAGCCAAGGCCTTCCGGCGGGGGGTCGCGCGAACACCGGGGAGCTGTTTTTT

j_gene: TRBJ1-2
d_gene: .
abundance: few
v_gene: TRBV5-1
CDR3aa: CASSLNRALYGYTF
CDR3nt: TGCGCCAGCAGCTTGAATCGAGCCCTCTATGGCTACACCTTC

j_gene: TRBJ2-3
d_gene: .
abundance: .
v_gene: TRBV7-3
CDR3aa: CASSLIAGADTQYF
CDR3nt: TGTGCCAGCAGCTTAATCGCCGGGGCAGATACGCAGTATTTT

j_gene: TRBJ2-4
d_gene: TRBD2
abundance: .
v_gene: TRBV14
CDR3aa: CASSQGAGGLWAKNIQYF
CDR3nt: TGTGCCAGCAGCCAAGGAGCGGGGGGCCTGTGGGCCAAAAACATTCAGTACTTC

j_gene: TRBJ2-7
d_gene: .
abundance: .
v_gene: TRBV2
CDR3aa: CASSRGSTYEQYF
CDR3nt: TGTGCCAGCAGTCGGGGGAGTACCTACGAGCAGTACTTC

j_gene: TRBJ2-7
d_gene: .
abundance: .
v_gene: TRBV6-6
CDR3aa: CASSDAGLGEQYF
CDR3nt: TGTGCCAGCAGTGACGCGGGACTCGGGGAGCAGTACTTC

j_gene: TRBJ2-7
d_gene: TRBD1
abundance: .
v_gene: TRBV2
CDR3aa: CASRTGTGLTYEQYF
CDR3nt: TGTGCCAGCAGAACCGGGACAGGGCTAACCTACGAGCAGTACTTC

j_gene: TRBJ2-3
d_gene: TRBD2
abundance: .
v_gene: TRBV13
CDR3aa: CASSLAGERGTDTQYF
CDR3nt: TGTGCCAGCAGCCTAGCGGGAGAACGGGGCACAGATACGCAGTATTTT

j_gene: TRBJ1-3
d_gene: .
abundance: .
v_gene: TRBV2
CDR3aa: CASSEGQGSSGNTIYF
CDR3nt: TGTGCCAGCAGTGAAGGGCAGGGAAGTTCTGGAAACACCATATATTTT

j_gene: TRBJ1-6
d_gene: .
abundance: .
v_gene: TRBV18
CDR3aa: CASSLGQPNSPLHF
CDR3nt: TGTGCCAGCTCACTCGGACAGCCAAATTCACCCCTCCACTTT

j_gene: TRBJ1-4
d_gene: TRBD1
abundance: .
v_gene: TRBV4-3
CDR3aa: CASSQEEGGAREKLFF
CDR3nt: TGCGCCAGCAGCCAAGAGGAAGGGGGCGCTAGGGAAAAACTGTTTTTT